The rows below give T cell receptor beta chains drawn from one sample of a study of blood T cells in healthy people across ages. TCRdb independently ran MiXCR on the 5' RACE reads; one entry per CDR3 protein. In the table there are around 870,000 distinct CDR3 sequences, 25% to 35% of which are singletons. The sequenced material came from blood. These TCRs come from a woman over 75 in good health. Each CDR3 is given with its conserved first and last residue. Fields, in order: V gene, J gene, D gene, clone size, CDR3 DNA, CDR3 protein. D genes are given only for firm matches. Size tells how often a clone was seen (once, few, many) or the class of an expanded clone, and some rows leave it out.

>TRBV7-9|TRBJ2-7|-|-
TGTGCCAGCAGCTTAGGACGCCAGGGGAGATCCTACGAGCAGTACTTC
CASSLGRQGRSYEQYF
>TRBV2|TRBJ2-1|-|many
TGTGCCAGCAGGGATCTTTCCTACAATGAGCAGTTCTTC
CASRDLSYNEQFF
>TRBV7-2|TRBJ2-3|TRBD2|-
TGTGCCAGCAGCTTAGGTAGCTTGACACGGGGGGGCCGGGCAACAGATACGCAGTATTTT
CASSLGSLTRGGRATDTQYF
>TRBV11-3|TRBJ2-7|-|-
TGTGCCAGCAGCTTAAATAACTACGAGCAGTACTTC
CASSLNNYEQYF
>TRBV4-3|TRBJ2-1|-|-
TGCGCCAGCAGCCAAGATCGAGGCCGCTATGAGCAGTTCTTC
CASSQDRGRYEQFF
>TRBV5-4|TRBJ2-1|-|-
TGTGCCAGCAGCCCCGGGAGGGGGCAGAACAATGAGCAGTTCTTC
CASSPGRGQNNEQFF
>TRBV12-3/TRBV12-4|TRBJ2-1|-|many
TGTGCCAGCAGTTCCAGCCGACAAAGGAGAATGAATGAGCAGTTCTTC
CASSSSRQRRMNEQFF
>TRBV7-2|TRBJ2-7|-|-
TGTGCCAGCAGCTTACGGGGAACTTTTTCCTACGAGCAGTACTTC
CASSLRGTFSYEQYF
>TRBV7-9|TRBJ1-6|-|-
TGTGCCAGCAGCTTTGGGGGACGGCCAAATTCACCCCTCCACTTT
CASSFGGRPNSPLHF
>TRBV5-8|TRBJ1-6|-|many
TGTGCCAGCAGCTTGGAGTCAGAGAATTCACCCCTCCACTTT
CASSLESENSPLHF
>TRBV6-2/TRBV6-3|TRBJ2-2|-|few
TGTGCCAGCAGTTACTCAACAAGGGACTTAGAGGCGAACACCGGGGAGCTGTTTTTT
CASSYSTRDLEANTGELFF
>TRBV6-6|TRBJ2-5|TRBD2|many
TGTGCCACTCTCAGCGGGGGGTACCAAGAGACCCAGTACTTC
CATLSGGYQETQYF
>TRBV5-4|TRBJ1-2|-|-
TGTGCCAGCAGACCCTGGGGGGGCCCTTATGACTACACCTTC
CASRPWGGPYDYTF
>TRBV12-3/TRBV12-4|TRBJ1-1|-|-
TGTGCCAGCACCGTGGGGCCGGGCACTGAAGCTTTCTTT
CASTVGPGTEAFF
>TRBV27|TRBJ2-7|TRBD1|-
TGTGCCAGCAGTTTTACCCCTGGGACAGGGAGTTACGAGCAGTACTTC
CASSFTPGTGSYEQYF
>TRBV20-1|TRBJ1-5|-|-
TGCAGTGCTAAACAGGGAGGACAGCCCCAGCATTTT
CSAKQGGQPQHF
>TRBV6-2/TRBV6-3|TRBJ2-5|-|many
TGTGCCAGCAGTTACTCTATGGACCTGGGGGCCCAGTACTTC
CASSYSMDLGAQYF